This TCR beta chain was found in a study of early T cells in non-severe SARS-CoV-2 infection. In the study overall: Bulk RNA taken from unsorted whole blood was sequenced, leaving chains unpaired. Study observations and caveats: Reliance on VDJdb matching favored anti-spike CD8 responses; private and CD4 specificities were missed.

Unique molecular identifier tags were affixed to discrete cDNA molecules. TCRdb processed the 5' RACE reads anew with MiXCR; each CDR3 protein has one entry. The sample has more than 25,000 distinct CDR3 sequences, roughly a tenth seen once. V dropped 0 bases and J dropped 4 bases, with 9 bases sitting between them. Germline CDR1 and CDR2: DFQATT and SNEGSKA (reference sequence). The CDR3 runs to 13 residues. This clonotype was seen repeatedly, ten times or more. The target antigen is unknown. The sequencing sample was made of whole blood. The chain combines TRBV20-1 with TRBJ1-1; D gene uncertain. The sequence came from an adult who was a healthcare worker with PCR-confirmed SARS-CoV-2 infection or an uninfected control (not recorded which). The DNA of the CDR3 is TGCAGTGCTAGAGATACCAGCGTCACTGAAGCTTTCTTT. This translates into CSARDTSVTEAFF.